This TCR beta chain was identified in a study of T-cell reconstitution after alpha-beta-depleted transplantation in children. V shed 7 bases and J 3 bases; nucleotides not matched to a gene: 7. This CDR3 spans 14 amino acids. CDR1 SGHAT and CDR2 FQNNGV come from the germline V gene. Unique molecular identifiers were used to barcode this TCRbeta library. TCRdb recomputed calls from the PCR reads with MiXCR, one row per CDR3 protein. The sample contains about 90,000 distinct CDR3 sequences, 7.5% to 9.5% of which appear only once. The chain links TRBV11-2 to TRBJ1-1, with 8 positions matching TRBD1. The sequenced sample was PBMCs from the stem cell graft donor, obtained from the stem cell graft. The receptor was isolated from a human donor who donated a stem cell graft to a child with congenital amegakaryocytic thrombocytopenia. The CDR3 loop is CASNLDRGDTEAFF. In DNA, the CDR3 is TGTGCCAGCAACCTCGACAGGGGCGACACTGAAGCTTTCTTT.